Detailed here is one T cell receptor beta chain. Repertoires were generated with immunoSEQ multiplex PCR, while TCRdb's copy carries only in-frame clones and drops some. In the table there are 270,000 or so clones, more than 75% of which are singletons. Categorization into cohorts depended on clinical history that participants reported. The sample is drawn from a study of blood T cell repertoires in COVID-19. Sequencing input: PBMCs or T cells enriched from blood (not recorded which). The origin of this receptor is a woman aged 40 to 50 with acute COVID-19.

CDR3 DNA: TGTGCCAGCAGCCATCAAAATAACAAGAACACTGAAGCTTTCTTT. This codes for CASSHQNNKNTEAFF. The rearrangement links TRBV5-4 to TRBJ1-1; D remains unclear. This CDR3 spans 15 amino acids. Germline CDR1 reads SGHNT; CDR2 reads YYREEE (reference sequence). Trimming took off 4 bases at V and 1 base at J, with 14 bases between the two ends.